The entry that follows covers one TCR beta chain sequence. Its antigen is currently unknown. The germline V gene has CDR1 DFQATT and CDR2 SNEGSKA (reference sequence). The CDR3 has 16 amino acids. The junction had 7 bases not matched to a gene; V was cut back by 4 bases and J by 2 bases. The sample belongs to a study of blood T cells in healthy people across ages. Broader study findings: Per million T cells, TCR beta diversity dropped about linearly as age rose. Relative to aged donors, long-lived donors carried more naive CD4+ cells and displayed higher diversity.

Using a J-beta primer mix together with a sample-barcoded 5' primer, a second PCR was run for roughly 7 to 11 cycles. TCRdb used MiXCR to reprocess the 5' RACE reads, holding one entry per CDR3 protein. The sample contains roughly 930,000 distinct CDR3 sequences, about 48% of which appear only once. The clonotype was recovered from a man between 25 and 39 years old in good health. The specimen sequenced was blood. The chain links TRBV20-1 to TRBJ2-1, with 11 positions matching TRBD2. DNA for the CDR3: TGCAGTGCTAAAATAGCGGGGGGGCGCGCCTACAATGAGCAGTTCTTC. Translated: CSAKIAGGRAYNEQFF.